This T cell receptor (beta chain) was recorded in a study of vaccination effects on CD4 cells after COVID-19. Generated by immunoSEQ multiplex PCR, the TCRdb table keeps only in-frame clones and is missing some. The sample records about 24,000 clones, less than 85% being singletons. As for this clone: The target antigen is unknown.

Points from the study as a whole: Infection- and vaccine-induced clones contracted markedly late after vaccination.

Viral peptide pools were used in the ViraFEST assay to expand antigen-specific CD4+ T cells, and sequencing came afterward. At the end of nine to ten days of culture, CD4+ T cells were isolated. Two doses of either BNT162b2 or mRNA-1273 were given to each participant. Researchers reported culturing over 1.5 million PBMC in each well, adding approximately 10 IU/ml IL-2 and around 10 ug/ml peptides. V shed 0 bases and J 4 bases; nucleotides not matched to a gene: 5. The germline gives CDR1 SGHRS, CDR2 YFSETQ. The CDR3 loop spans 15 amino acids. Source: CD4+ T cells from PBMCs cultured with SARS-CoV-2 spike peptides, taken after COVID-19 vaccination. The source of this sequence is a human donor who received a COVID-19 vaccine. The J gene is TRBJ1-2, the V gene TRBV5-1, with 8 nucleotides matching TRBD1. CDR3 sequence: CASSLGSGGSYGYTF. Here the CDR3 DNA reads TGCGCCAGCAGCTTGGGTTCAGGGGGCTCCTATGGCTACACCTTC. Together with reference TRBV5-1 and TRBJ1-2, the CDR3 gives the full variable domain: KAGVTQTPRYLIKTRGQQVTLSCSPISGHRSVSWYQQTPGQGLQFLFEYFSETQRNKGNFPGRFSGRQFSNSRSEMNVSTLELGDSALYLCASSLGSGGSYGYTFGSGTRLTVV.